The 16 T cell receptor beta chains given below trace back to one sample, sequenced in a study of T cells in localized non-small cell lung cancer. The data were produced by immunoSEQ multiplex PCR, yet TCRdb's version contains in-frame clones alone and is incomplete. The sample has approximately 35,000 clones, about nine tenths seen once; the top ten hold roughly 2.1%. This specimen was peripheral blood, taken before any cancer treatment. The source is a female donor of 60 years or more with stage I lung adenocarcinoma.

In DNA form, the CDR3 reads TGTGCCAGCAGTGAATGGGCGGGAGACACTGAAGCTTTCTTT. Encoded protein: CASSEWAGDTEAFF. V gene TRBV6-1 combines with J gene TRBJ1-1; D is unclear. The V end was cut by 2 bases, the J end by 3 bases, with 10 bases between. This CDR3 is built from 14 residues. Germline V gene sequence: CDR1 MNHNS, CDR2 SASEGT.

This chain joins TRBV29-1 and TRBJ2-5; no clear D gene. Per the germline V gene, CDR1 is SQVTM and CDR2 is ANQGSEA. The V end was cut by 4 bases, the J end by 4 bases, with 4 bases between. CDR3 size: 10 residues. The CDR3 loop reads CSVGGETQYF. The DNA of the CDR3 is TGCAGCGTTGGGGGAGAGACCCAGTACTTC.

This clone was seen only once. The V call is TRBV6-4, the J call TRBJ2-1; a weak D match, TRBD2 (6 bases). Per germline, CDR1 MRHNA and CDR2 SNTAGT. CDR3 size: 13 residues. V lost 4 bases and J 10 bases, leaving 14 bases between the germline ends. The CDR3 here is CASSVMGTGEQFF. CDR3 sequence (DNA): TGTGCCAGCAGTGTTATGGGGACTGGCGAGCAGTTCTTC.

This clone was picked up one time. The gene calls are TRBV19 and TRBJ2-7; TRBD1 might be the D (7 bases). CDR1 and CDR2 from the germline V gene are LNHDA and SQIVND (reference sequence). Trimming removed 1 base at V and 0 bases at J, with 10 bases between. The CDR3 extends over 15 amino acids. This CDR3 reads CASSIGGTASYEQYF. The CDR3 DNA reads TGTGCCAGTAGTATAGGCGGGACAGCCTCCTACGAGCAGTACTTC.

This sequence joins TRBV6-1 and TRBJ1-1; tentative D call: TRBD1 (5 bases). Germline CDR1 reads MNHNS; CDR2 reads SASEGT. The CDR3 spans 14 residues. V was pared by 0 bases and J by 11 bases, with 16 bases between. In nucleotides, the CDR3 is TGTGCCAGCAGTGAAGCGTTGGGGCTTAATCGTGCTTTCTTT. It encodes CASSEALGLNRAFF.

This chain connects TRBV10-2 to TRBJ2-1, with D tentatively TRBD1 or TRBD2 (6 bases each). V dropped 0 bases and J dropped 7 bases, with 13 bases sitting between them. Per germline, CDR1 WSHSY and CDR2 SAAADI. The CDR3 has 15 residues. CDR3 loop: CASSESGRGGNEQFF. CDR3 DNA: TGCGCCAGCAGTGAGTCGGGCCGAGGGGGGAATGAGCAGTTCTTC.

This clone has more than one count but fewer than ten. V and J are TRBV2 and TRBJ2-5; D is undetermined. Germline lookup yields CDR1 SNHLY and CDR2 FYNNEI. V shed 2 bases and J shed 4 bases, with 5 bases lying between them. The CDR3 sequence is 12 residues long. CDR3 DNA sequence: TGTGCCAGCAGTGAATCCGGAGAGACCCAGTACTTC. It codes for CASSESGETQYF. The entire variable domain, with the rest obtained from reference TRBV2 and TRBJ2-5, is as follows: EPEVTQTPSHQVTQMGQEVILRCVPISNHLYFYWYRQILGQKVEFLVSFYNNEISEKSEIFDDQFSVERPDGSNFTLKIRSTKLEDSAMYFCASSESGETQYFGPGTRLLVL.

For the CDR3, the DNA is TGTGCCAGCAGCTTAGCGCTGTTCCGAGGGGGGGAGACCCAGTACTTC. Protein product: CASSLALFRGGETQYF. The J gene is TRBJ2-5, the V gene TRBV7-2; the D call may be TRBD1 or TRBD2 (6 bases each). The V and J ends lost 0 bases and 5 bases respectively, with 16 bases between them. The CDR3 totals 16 residues. Per germline, CDR1 SGHTA and CDR2 FQGNSA.

The chain couples TRBV5-1 to TRBJ2-2; D gene uncertain. The CDR3 contains 14 residues. From germline, CDR1 is SGHRS and CDR2 YFSETQ. V gave up 2 bases and J gave up 10 bases, with 15 bases separating them. The CDR3 DNA follows: TGCGCCAGCAGCTTATCCGCTACCCCCTCGGAGCTGTTTTTT. As protein: CASSLSATPSELFF.

The V gene is TRBV6-4, the J gene TRBJ1-1; TRBD1 matches 7 bases. Trimming took 7 bases from V and 0 from J; bases not matched to a gene: 20. From germline, CDR1 is MRHNA and CDR2 SNTAGT. This CDR3 region has 19 residues. The CDR3 is CASKAGQGGSKTMNTEAFF. CDR3 DNA sequence: TGTGCCAGCAAAGCAGGGCAGGGGGGAAGTAAGACAATGAACACTGAAGCTTTCTTT.

The chain carries TRBV6-6 and TRBJ1-6; D is unresolved. Trimming left V 8 bases short and J 15 bases short, with 17 bases between. This CDR3 is built from 12 residues. CDR1 is MNHNY, CDR2 SVGAGI, per germline (reference sequence). This chain's CDR3 is CASAGRVEFLHF. The CDR3 coding sequence is TGTGCCAGCGCGGGGAGGGTTGAGTTCCTCCACTTT.

This clone was observed a handful of times. V gene TRBV11-2 combines with J gene TRBJ2-7; 7 nucleotides align to TRBD2. CDR3 length: 15 residues. The germline V gene has CDR1 SGHAT and CDR2 FQNNGV. The trim removed 4 bases at V and 1 base at J, leaving 7 bases unmatched. CDR3: CASSSTGGTSYEQYF. As DNA, the CDR3 is TGTGCCAGCAGCTCTACGGGGGGTACTTCCTACGAGCAGTACTTC.

The chain has TRBV10-3 and TRBJ2-3; D perhaps matches TRBD2 (6 bases). CDR1 and CDR2 (germline): ENHRY, SYGVKD. Trimming shortened V by 9 bases and J by 0 bases, and 16 bases separated the two germline ends. This CDR3 contains 15 residues. This chain's CDR3 is CAINGVGGSTDTQYF. The CDR3 DNA reads TGTGCCATAAACGGGGTTGGGGGGAGCACAGATACGCAGTATTTT.

V usage is TRBV7-3 and J usage is TRBJ1-3; perhaps TRBD1 as D (5 bases). The CDR3 totals 16 residues. V was cut by 1 base and J by 2 bases, with 12 bases left in between. Germline V CDR1 and CDR2: SGHTA, FQGTGA. CDR3 DNA sequence: TGTGCCAGCAGCTTAATCAGGGAAAGGACTGGAAACACCATATATTTT. It codes for CASSLIRERTGNTIYF.

This clone was picked up a small number of times. The gene calls are TRBV6-1 and TRBJ1-1; D uncertain. From germline, CDR1 is MNHNS and CDR2 SASEGT. V gave up 4 bases and J gave up 6 bases, with 15 bases separating them. This CDR3 has 14 residues. In DNA form, the CDR3 reads TGTGCCAGCAGTGTCTTCGAGGGTGATGCTGAAGCTTTCTTT. Amino acid sequence: CASSVFEGDAEAFF.

The chain employs TRBV11-3 and TRBJ2-5; possibly TRBD2 for D (5 bases). In germline, CDR1 is SGHNT, CDR2 YENEEA. The V end was cut by 2 bases, the J end by 5 bases, with 21 bases between. This CDR3 comprises 17 residues. The CDR3 loop is CASSLSRFGVTRETQYF. CDR3 DNA sequence: TGTGCCAGCAGCTTAAGTCGTTTCGGGGTTACCCGGGAGACCCAGTACTTC.